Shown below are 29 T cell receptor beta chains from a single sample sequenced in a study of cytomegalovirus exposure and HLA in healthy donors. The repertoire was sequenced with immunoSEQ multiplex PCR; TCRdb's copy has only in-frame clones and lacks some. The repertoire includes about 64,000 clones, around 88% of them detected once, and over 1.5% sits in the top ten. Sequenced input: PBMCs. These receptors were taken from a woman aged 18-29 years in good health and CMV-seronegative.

The CDR3 here is CASSFKGAGELFF. CDR3 DNA: TGTGCCAGCAGCTTTAAGGGGGCCGGGGAGCTGTTTTTT. The gene calls are TRBV7-9 and TRBJ2-2; weak D call: TRBD1 (6 bases). The CDR3 is made up of 13 amino acids. V lost 3 bases and J 6 bases, leaving 8 bases between the germline ends. Per the germline V gene, CDR1 is SEHNR and CDR2 is FQNEAQ (reference sequence).

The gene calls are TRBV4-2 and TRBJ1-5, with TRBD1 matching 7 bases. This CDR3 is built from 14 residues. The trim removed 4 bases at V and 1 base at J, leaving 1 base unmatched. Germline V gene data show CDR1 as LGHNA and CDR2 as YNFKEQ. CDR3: CASSPTGSNQPQHF. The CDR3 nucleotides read TGTGCCAGCAGCCCGACAGGGAGCAATCAGCCCCAGCATTTT.

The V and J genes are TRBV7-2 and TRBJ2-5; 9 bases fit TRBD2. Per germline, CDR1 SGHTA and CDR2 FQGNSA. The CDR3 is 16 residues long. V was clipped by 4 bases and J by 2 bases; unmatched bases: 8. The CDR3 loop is CASSCELAGVQETQYF. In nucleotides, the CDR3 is TGTGCCAGCAGCTGTGAACTAGCGGGCGTACAAGAGACCCAGTACTTC.

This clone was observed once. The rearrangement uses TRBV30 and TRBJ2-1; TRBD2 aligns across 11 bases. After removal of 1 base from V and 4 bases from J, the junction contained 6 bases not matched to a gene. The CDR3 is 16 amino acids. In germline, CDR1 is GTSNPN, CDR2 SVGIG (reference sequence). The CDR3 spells CAWSGLASGRYNEQFF. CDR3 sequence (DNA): TGTGCCTGGAGTGGACTAGCTAGCGGGAGGTACAATGAGCAGTTCTTC. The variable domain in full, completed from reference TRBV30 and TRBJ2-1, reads SQTIHQWPATLVQPVGSPLSLECTVEGTSNPNLYWYRQAAGRGLQLLFYSVGIGQISSEVPQNLSASRPQDRQFILSSKKLLLSDSGFYLCAWSGLASGRYNEQFFGPGTRLTVL.

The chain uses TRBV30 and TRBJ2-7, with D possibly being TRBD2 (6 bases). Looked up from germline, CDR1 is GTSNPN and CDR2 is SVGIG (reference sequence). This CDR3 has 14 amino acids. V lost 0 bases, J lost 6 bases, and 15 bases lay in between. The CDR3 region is CAWSVLRTTGEQYF. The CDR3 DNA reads TGTGCCTGGAGTGTATTGAGGACTACCGGCGAGCAGTACTTC.

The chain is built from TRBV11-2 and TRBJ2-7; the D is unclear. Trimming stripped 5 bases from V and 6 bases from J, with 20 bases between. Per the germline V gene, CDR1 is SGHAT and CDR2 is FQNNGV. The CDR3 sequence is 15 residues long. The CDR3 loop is CASSTSRLATSEQYF. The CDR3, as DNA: TGTGCCAGCAGCACGTCTCGACTGGCTACGTCCGAGCAGTACTTC.

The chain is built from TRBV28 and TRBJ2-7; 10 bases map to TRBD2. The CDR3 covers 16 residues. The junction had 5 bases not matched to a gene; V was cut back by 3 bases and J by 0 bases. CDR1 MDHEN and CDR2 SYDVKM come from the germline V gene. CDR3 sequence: CASSFTPSGSSYEQYF. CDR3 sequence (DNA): TGTGCCAGCAGTTTTACACCTAGCGGGAGCTCCTACGAGCAGTACTTC.

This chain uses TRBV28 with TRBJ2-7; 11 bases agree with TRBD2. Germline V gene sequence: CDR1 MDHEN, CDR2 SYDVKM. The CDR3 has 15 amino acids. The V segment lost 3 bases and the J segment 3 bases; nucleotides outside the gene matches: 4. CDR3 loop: CASSFGTSGHYEQYF. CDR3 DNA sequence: TGTGCCAGCAGTTTCGGGACTAGCGGACACTACGAGCAGTACTTC.

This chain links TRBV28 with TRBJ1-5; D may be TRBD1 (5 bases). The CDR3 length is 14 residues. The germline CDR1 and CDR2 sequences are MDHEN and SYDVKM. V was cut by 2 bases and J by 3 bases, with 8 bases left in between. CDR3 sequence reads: CASSLRGDNQPQHF. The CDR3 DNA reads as TGTGCCAGCAGTTTAAGGGGCGACAATCAGCCCCAGCATTTT.

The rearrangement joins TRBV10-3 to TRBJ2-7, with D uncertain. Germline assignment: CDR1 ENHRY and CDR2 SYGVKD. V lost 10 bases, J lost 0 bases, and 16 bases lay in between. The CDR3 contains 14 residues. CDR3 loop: CATLSAVSSYEQYF. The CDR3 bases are TGTGCCACCCTGTCCGCCGTCAGCTCCTACGAGCAGTACTTC.

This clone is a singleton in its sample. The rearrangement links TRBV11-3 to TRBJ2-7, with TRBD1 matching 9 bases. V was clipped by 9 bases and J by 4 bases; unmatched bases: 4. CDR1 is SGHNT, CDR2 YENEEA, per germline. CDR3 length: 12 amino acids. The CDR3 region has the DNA TGTGCCAGGCACAGGGGGCCTTACGAGCAGTACTTC. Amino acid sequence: CARHRGPYEQYF.

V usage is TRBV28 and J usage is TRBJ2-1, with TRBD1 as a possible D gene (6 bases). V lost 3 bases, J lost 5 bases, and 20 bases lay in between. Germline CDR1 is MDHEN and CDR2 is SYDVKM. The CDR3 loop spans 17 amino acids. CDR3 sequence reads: CASSFFGTGTPNNEQFF. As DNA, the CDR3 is TGTGCCAGCAGTTTTTTTGGGACCGGGACACCGAACAATGAGCAGTTCTTC.

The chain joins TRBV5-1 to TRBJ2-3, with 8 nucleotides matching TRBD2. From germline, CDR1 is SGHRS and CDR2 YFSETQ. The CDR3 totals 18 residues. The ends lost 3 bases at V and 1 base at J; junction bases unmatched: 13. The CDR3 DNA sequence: TGCGCCAGCAGCTATACCAGCGGGAGCGGTGGGGGCACAGATACGCAGTATTTT. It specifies CASSYTSGSGGGTDTQYF.

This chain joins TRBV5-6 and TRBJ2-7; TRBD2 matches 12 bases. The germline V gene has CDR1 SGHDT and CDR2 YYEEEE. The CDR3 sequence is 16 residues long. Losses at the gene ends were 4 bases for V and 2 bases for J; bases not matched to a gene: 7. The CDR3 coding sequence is TGTGCCAGCAGCCAACGGACTAGCGGGGCGACCTACGAGCAGTACTTC. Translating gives CASSQRTSGATYEQYF.

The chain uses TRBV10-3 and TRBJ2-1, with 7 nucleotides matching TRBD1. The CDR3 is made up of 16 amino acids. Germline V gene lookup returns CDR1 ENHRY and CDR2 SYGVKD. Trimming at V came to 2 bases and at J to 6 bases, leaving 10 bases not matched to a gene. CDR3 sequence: CAISEQAGGVGNEQFF. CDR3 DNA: TGTGCCATCAGTGAGCAAGCAGGGGGAGTCGGCAATGAGCAGTTCTTC.

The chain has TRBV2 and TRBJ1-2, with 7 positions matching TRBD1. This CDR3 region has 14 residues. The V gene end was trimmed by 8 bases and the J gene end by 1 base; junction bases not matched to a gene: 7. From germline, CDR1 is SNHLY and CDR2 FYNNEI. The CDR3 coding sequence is TGTGCCAGCCTTGAGGGGGCGGGTAACTATGGCTACACCTTC. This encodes CASLEGAGNYGYTF.

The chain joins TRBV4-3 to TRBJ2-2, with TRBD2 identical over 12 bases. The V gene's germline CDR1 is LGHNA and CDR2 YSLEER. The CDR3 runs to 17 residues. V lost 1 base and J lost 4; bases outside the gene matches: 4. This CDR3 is CASSQGLAGASTGELFF. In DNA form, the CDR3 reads TGCGCCAGCAGCCAAGGACTAGCGGGGGCGAGCACCGGGGAGCTGTTTTTT.

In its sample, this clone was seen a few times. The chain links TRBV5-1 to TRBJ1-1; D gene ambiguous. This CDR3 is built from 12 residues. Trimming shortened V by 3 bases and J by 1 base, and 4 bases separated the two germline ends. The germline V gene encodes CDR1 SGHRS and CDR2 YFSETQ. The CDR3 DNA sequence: TGCGCCAGCAGCTCCCGGAACACTGAAGCTTTCTTT. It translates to CASSSRNTEAFF.

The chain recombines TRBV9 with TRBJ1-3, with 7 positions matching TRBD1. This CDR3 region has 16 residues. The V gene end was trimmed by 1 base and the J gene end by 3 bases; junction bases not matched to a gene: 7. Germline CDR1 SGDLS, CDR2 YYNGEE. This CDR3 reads CASSVSARGNGNTIYF. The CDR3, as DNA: TGTGCCAGCAGCGTATCGGCCAGGGGGAATGGAAACACCATATATTTT.

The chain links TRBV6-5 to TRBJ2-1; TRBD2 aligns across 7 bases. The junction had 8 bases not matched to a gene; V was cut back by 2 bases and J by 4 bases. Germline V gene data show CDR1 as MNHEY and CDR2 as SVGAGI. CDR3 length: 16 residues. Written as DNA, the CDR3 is TGTGCCAGCAGTTACAATTTGGGGGAGGGGTACAATGAGCAGTTCTTC. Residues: CASSYNLGEGYNEQFF.

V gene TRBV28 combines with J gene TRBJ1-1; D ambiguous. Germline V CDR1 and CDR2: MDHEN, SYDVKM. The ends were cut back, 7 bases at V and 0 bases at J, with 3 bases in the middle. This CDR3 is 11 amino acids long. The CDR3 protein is CASTVNTEAFF. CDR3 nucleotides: TGTGCCAGCACTGTGAACACTGAAGCTTTCTTT. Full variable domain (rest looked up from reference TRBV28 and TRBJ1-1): DVKVTQSSRYLVKRTGEKVFLECVQDMDHENMFWYRQDPGLGLRLIYFSYDVKMKEKGDIPEGYSVSREKKERFSLILESASTNQTSMYLCASTVNTEAFFGQGTRLTVV.

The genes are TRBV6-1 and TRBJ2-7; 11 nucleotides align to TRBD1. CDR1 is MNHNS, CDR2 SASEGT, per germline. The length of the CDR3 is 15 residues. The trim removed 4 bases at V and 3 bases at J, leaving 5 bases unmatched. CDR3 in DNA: TGTGCCAGCAGTGTGTACGGGACAGGGGGCTACGAGCAGTACTTC. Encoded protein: CASSVYGTGGYEQYF.

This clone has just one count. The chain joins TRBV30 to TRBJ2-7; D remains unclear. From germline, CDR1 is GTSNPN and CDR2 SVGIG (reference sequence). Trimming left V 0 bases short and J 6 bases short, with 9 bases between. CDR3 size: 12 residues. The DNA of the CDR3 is TGTGCCTGGAGTGTGCTTCTAGGCGAGCAGTACTTC. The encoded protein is CAWSVLLGEQYF.

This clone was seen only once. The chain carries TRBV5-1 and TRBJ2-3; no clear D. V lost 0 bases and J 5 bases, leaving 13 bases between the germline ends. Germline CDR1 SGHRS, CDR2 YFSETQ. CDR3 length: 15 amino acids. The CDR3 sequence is CASSLAVGRIDTQYF. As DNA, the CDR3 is TGCGCCAGCAGCTTGGCAGTAGGCAGGATAGATACGCAGTATTTT.

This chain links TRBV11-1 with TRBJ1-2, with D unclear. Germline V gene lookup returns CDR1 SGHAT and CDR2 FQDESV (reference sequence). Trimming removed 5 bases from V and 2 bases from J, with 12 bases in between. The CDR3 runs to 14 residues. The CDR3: CASSPLYENYGYTF. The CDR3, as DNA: TGTGCCAGCAGCCCCCTATACGAGAACTATGGCTACACCTTC.

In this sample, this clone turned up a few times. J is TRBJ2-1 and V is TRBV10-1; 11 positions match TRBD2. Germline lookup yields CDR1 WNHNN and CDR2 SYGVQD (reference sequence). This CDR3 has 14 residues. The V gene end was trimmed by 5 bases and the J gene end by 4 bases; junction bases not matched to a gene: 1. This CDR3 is CASSRLAGYNEQFF. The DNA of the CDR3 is TGCGCCAGCAGTCGACTAGCGGGATACAATGAGCAGTTCTTC.

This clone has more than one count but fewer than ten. The CDR3 bases are TGCGCCAGCAGCCTGCTGGACAGGGAGGTCAACGAGCAGTACTTC. Encoded protein: CASSLLDREVNEQYF. The J gene is TRBJ2-7, the V gene TRBV5-1; 8 bases are a match to TRBD1. Germline-derived CDR1 and CDR2 are SGHRS and YFSETQ. The CDR3 runs 15 residues. With V trimmed by 4 bases and J by 5 bases, 11 bases remained unmatched. Using reference TRBV5-1 and TRBJ2-7 for the parts outside the CDR3, the full variable domain is KAGVTQTPRYLIKTRGQQVTLSCSPISGHRSVSWYQQTPGQGLQFLFEYFSETQRNKGNFPGRFSGRQFSNSRSEMNVSTLELGDSALYLCASSLLDREVNEQYFGPGTRLTVT.

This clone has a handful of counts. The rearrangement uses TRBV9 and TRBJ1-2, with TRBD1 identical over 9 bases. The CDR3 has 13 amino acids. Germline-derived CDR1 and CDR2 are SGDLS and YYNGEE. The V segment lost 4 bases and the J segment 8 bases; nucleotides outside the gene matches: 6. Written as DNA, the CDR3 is TGTGCCAGCAGCACCCGGACAGGGGAAGGCTACACCTTC. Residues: CASSTRTGEGYTF. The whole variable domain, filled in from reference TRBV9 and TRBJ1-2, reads DSGVTQTPKHLITATGQRVTLRCSPRSGDLSVYWYQQSLDQGLQFLIQYYNGEERAKGNILERFSAQQFPDLHSELNLSSLELGDSALYFCASSTRTGEGYTFGSGTRLTVV.

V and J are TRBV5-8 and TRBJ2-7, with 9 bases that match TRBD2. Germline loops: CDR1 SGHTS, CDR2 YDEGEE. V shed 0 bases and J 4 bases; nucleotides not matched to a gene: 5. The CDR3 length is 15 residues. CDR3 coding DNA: TGTGCCAGCAGCTTGGCGGCAGCGGGGGGTTACGAGCAGTACTTC. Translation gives CASSLAAAGGYEQYF.